This T cell receptor (beta chain) was sequenced in a study of blood T cells in healthy people across ages. Study-wide results and limits: Unsorted PBMC input precluded a conclusive naive versus antigen-experienced comparison.

Trimming shortened V by 2 bases and J by 4 bases, and 12 bases separated the two germline ends. Germline CDR1 reads SQVTM; CDR2 reads ANQGSEA. The CDR3 is 14 residues long. This clonotype was recorded a few times. Its target is unknown. Healthy Russian Caucasian donors spanned ages about 6 to 100 years. There were at least 5 micrograms of total RNA extracted from every sample. A second about 7 to 11 cycle PCR used barcoded and J-beta primers. Researchers report that a template-switch adaptor with 12 random nucleotides tagged each cDNA molecule. Each CDR3 protein is one row after TCRdb ran MiXCR on the 5' RACE reads. The table shows 780,000 or so distinct CDR3 sequences, with approximately 53% occurring only once.

The clonotype was recovered from a man between 40 and 49 years old in good health. The sequencing input was blood. This chain connects TRBV29-1 to TRBJ2-1; D gene ambiguous. The CDR3 loop is CSVEPSGLYNEQFF. CDR3 nucleotide sequence: TGCAGCGTTGAACCCAGTGGGCTGTACAATGAGCAGTTCTTC.